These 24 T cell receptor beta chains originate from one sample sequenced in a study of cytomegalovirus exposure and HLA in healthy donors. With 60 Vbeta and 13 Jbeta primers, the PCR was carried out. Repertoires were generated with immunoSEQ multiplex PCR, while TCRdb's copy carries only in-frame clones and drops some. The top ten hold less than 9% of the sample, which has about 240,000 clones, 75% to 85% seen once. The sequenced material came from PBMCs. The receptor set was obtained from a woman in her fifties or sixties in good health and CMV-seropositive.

The CDR3 DNA reads TGTGCCAGCTCACCAGTCCCCCTAATGGAGACAGTGAACACTGAAGCTTTCTTT. As protein: CASSPVPLMETVNTEAFF. J is TRBJ1-1 and V is TRBV18, with D maybe TRBD1 (5 bases). The CDR3 sequence is 18 residues long. Trimming stripped 2 bases from V and 0 bases from J, with 19 bases between. In germline, CDR1 is KGHSH, CDR2 LQKENI.

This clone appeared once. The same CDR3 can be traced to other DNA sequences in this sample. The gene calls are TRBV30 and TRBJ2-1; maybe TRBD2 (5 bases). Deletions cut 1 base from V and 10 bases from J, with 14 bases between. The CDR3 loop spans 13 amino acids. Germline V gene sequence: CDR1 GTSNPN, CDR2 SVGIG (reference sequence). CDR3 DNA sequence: TGTGCCTGGAGTGACCTCCGCTCGGGGGAGCAGTTCTTC. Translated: CAWSDLRSGEQFF. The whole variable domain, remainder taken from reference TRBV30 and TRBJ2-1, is SQTIHQWPATLVQPVGSPLSLECTVEGTSNPNLYWYRQAAGRGLQLLFYSVGIGQISSEVPQNLSASRPQDRQFILSSKKLLLSDSGFYLCAWSDLRSGEQFFGPGTRLTVL.

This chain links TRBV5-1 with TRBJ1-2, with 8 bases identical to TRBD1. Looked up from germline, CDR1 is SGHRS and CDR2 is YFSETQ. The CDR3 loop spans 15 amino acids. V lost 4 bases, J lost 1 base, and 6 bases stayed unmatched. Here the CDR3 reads CASSEGTGYNYGYTF. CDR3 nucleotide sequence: TGCGCCAGCAGCGAAGGGACAGGCTATAACTATGGCTACACCTTC.

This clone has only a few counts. The CDR3 sequence is CASSPLRGRGLAGEDTQYF. Written as DNA, the CDR3 is TGTGCCAGCAGCCCCCTCCGCGGTAGGGGACTAGCGGGAGAAGATACGCAGTATTTT. The rearrangement links TRBV9 to TRBJ2-3; TRBD2 matches at 14 bases. V was clipped by 4 bases and J by 5 bases; unmatched bases: 15. The CDR3 totals 19 residues. Germline CDR1 and CDR2: SGDLS and YYNGEE.

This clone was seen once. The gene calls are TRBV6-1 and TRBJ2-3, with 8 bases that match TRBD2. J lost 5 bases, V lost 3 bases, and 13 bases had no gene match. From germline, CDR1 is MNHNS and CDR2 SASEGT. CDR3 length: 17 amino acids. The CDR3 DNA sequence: TGTGCCAGCAGTGATTATCGGTGGGCGGGAGGTGAAGATACGCAGTATTTT. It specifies CASSDYRWAGGEDTQYF.

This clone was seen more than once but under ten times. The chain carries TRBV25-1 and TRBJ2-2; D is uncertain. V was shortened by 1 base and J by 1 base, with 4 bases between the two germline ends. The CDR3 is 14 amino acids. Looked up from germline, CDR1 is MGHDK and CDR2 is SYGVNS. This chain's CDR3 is CASSEFLNTGELFF. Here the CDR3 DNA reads TGTGCCAGCAGTGAATTTCTGAACACCGGGGAGCTGTTTTTT.

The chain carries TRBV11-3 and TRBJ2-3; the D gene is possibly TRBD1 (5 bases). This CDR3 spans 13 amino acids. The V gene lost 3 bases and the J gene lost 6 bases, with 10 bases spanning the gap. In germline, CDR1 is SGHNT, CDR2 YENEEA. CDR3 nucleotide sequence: TGTGCCAGCAGCTTTGGACATTCGGATACGCAGTATTTT. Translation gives CASSFGHSDTQYF.

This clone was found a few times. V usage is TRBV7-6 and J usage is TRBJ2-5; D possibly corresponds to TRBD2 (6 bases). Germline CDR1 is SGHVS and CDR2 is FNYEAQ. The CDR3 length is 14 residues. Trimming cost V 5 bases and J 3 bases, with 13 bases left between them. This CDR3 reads CASSRGTPEETQYF. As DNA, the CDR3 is TGTGCCAGCAGCCGCGGGACTCCCGAAGAGACCCAGTACTTC.

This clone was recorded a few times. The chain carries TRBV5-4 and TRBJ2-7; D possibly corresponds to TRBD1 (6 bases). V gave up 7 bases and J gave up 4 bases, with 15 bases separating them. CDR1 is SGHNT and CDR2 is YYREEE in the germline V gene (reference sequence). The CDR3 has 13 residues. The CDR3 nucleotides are TGTGCCAGCTTCTCTCAAGGGGGTTACGAGCAGTACTTC. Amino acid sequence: CASFSQGGYEQYF.

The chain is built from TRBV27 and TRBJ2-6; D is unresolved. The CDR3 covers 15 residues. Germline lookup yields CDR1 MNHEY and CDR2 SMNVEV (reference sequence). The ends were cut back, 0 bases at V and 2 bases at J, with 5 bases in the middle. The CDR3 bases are TGTGCCAGCAGTTTATCGGCGGCTGGGGCCAACGTCCTGACTTTC. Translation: CASSLSAAGANVLTF.

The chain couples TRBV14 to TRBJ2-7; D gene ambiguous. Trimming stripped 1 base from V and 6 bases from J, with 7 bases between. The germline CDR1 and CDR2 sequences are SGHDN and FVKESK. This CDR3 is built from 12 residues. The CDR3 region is CASSQAPSEQYF. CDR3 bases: TGTGCCAGCAGCCAAGCCCCCTCCGAGCAGTACTTC.

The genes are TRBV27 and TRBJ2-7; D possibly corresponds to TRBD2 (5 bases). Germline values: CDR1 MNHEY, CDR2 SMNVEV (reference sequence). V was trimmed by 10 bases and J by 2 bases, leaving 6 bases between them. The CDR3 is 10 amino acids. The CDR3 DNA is TGTGCCACGGGGACCTACGAGCAGTACTTC. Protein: CATGTYEQYF.

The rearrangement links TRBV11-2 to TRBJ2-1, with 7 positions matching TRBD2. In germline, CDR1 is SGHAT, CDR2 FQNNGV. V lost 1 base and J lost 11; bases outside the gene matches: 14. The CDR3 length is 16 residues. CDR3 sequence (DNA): TGTGCCAGCAGCTTAGCTTGGGGGAGGGGTCCCGCCAAGCAGTTCTTC. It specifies CASSLAWGRGPAKQFF.

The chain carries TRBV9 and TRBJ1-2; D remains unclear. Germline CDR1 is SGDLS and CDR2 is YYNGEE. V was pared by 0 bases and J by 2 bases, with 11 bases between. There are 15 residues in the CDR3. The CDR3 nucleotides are TGTGCCAGCAGCGTAGGGTTCCAGGCGAACTATGGCTACACCTTC. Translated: CASSVGFQANYGYTF.

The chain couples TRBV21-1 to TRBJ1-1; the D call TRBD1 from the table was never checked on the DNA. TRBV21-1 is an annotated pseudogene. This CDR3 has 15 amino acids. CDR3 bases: TGTGCCAGCAGCAAAGGGGGCTCAGGGGCACGGGAAGCTTTCTTT. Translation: CASSKGGSGAREAFF.

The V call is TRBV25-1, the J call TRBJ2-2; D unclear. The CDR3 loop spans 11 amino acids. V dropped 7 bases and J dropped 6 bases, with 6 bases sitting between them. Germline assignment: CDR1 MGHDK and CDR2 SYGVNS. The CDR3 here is CASTRSGELFF. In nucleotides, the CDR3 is TGTGCCAGCACTCGGTCCGGGGAGCTGTTTTTT.

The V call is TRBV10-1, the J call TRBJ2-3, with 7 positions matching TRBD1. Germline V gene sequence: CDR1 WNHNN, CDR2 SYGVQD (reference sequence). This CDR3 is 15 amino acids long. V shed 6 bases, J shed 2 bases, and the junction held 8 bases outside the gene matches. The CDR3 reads CASSTGQTSTDTQYF. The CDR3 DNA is TGCGCCAGCAGCACGGGACAGACGTCCACAGATACGCAGTATTTT.

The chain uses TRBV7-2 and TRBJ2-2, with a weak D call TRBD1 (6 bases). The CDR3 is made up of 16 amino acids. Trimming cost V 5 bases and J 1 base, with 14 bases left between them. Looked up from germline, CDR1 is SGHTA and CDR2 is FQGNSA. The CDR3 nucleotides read TGTGCCAGCAGCCGCAAGACAGGACTGAACACCGGGGAGCTGTTTTTT. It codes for CASSRKTGLNTGELFF.

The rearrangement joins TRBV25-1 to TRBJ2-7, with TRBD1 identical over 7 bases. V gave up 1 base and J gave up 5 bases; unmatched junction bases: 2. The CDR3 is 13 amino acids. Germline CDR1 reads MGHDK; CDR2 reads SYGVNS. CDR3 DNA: TGTGCCAGCAGTGAATTAGGGGGCAACGAGCAGTACTTC. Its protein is CASSELGGNEQYF.

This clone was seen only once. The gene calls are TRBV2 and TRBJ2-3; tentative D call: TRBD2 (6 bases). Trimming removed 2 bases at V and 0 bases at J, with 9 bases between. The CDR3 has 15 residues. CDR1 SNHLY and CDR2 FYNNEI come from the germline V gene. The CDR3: CASSESGASTDTQYF. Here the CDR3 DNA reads TGTGCCAGCAGTGAATCGGGAGCGAGCACAGATACGCAGTATTTT.

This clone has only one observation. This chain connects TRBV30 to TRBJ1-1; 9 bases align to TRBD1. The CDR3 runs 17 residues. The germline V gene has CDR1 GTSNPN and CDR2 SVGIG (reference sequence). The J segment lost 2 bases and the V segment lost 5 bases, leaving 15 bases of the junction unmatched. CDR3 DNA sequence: TGTGCCTGGCTCCTACCCGGGCCGGGACAGGGAAACACTGAAGCTTTCTTT. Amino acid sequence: CAWLLPGPGQGNTEAFF.

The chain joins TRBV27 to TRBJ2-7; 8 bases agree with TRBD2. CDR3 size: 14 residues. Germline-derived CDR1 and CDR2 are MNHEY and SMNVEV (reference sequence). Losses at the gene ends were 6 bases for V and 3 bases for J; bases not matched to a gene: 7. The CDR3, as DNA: TGTGCCAGCAGCCCGACTAGCGCAATCTACGAGCAGTACTTC. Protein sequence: CASSPTSAIYEQYF.

The CDR3 nucleotides read TGCGCCAGCAGCTTGGCCCCCTCACCAGGGAAAGACTCTGGAAACACCATATATTTT. Encoded protein: CASSLAPSPGKDSGNTIYF. The J gene is TRBJ1-3, the V gene TRBV5-1, with D maybe TRBD1 (5 bases). The V end lost 0 bases, the J end lost 0 bases, and 19 bases lay between the germline ends. The CDR3 totals 19 residues. Germline CDR1 reads SGHRS; CDR2 reads YFSETQ.

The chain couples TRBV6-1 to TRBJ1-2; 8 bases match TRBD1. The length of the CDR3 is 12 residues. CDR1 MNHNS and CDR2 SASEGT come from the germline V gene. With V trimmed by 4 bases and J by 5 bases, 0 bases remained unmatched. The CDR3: CASSGTGYGYTF. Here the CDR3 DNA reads TGTGCCAGCAGTGGGACAGGGTATGGCTACACCTTC.